This T cell receptor beta chain was identified in a study of T-cell reconstitution after alpha-beta-depleted transplantation in children. Preparation of the TCRbeta library used unique molecular identifiers. Each CDR3 protein is one row after TCRdb ran MiXCR on the PCR reads. Of hundreds of thousands of distinct CDR3 sequences in the sample, under 15% were seen once. Losses at the gene ends were 0 bases for V and 3 bases for J; bases not matched to a gene: 4. This CDR3 is built from 16 residues. The germline V gene encodes CDR1 LGHNA and CDR2 YNFKEQ. The chain has TRBV4-2 and TRBJ1-5, with TRBD1 identical over 8 bases. The source is a human donor who donated a stem cell graft to a child with combined immunodeficiency. Sequencing was performed on PBMCs from the stem cell graft donor, taken from the stem cell graft. CDR3 loop: CASSQDLGQVNQPQHF. The CDR3 coding sequence is TGTGCCAGCAGCCAAGATCTGGGACAGGTCAATCAGCCCCAGCATTTT.